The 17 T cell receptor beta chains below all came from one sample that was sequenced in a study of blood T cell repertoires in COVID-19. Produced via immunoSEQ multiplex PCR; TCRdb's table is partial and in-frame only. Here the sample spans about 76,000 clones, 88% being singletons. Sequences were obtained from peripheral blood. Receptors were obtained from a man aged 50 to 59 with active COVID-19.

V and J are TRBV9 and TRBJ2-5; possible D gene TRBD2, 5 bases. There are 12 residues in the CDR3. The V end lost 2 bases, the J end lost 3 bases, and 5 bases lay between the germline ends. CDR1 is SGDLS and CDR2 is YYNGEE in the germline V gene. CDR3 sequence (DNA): TGTGCCAGCAGCGTGGGAGAAGAGACCCAGTACTTC. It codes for CASSVGEETQYF.

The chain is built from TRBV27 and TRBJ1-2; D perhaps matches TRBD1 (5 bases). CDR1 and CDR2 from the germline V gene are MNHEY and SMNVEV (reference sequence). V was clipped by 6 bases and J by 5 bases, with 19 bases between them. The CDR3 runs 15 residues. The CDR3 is CASRRGGRDGYGYTF. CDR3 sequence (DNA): TGTGCCAGCAGAAGGGGCGGCAGGGATGGGTATGGCTACACCTTC.

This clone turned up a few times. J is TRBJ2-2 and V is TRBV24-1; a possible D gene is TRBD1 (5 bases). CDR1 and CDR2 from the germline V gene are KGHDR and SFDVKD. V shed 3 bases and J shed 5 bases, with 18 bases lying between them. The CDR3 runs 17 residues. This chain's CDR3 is CATSDPSRFKGTGELFF. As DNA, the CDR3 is TGTGCCACCAGTGATCCATCGCGTTTTAAGGGGACCGGGGAGCTGTTTTTT.

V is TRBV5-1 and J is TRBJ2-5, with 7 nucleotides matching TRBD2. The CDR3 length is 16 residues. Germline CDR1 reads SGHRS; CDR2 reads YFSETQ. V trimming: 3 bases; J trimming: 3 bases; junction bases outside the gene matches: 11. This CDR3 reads CASSSIRREIEETQYF. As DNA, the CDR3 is TGCGCCAGCAGCTCCATTAGGCGGGAGATCGAAGAGACCCAGTACTTC.

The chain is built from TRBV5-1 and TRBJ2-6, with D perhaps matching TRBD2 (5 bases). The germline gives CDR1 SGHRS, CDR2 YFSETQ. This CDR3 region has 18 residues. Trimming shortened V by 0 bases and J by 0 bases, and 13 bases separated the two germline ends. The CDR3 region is CASSLAGGRRSGANVLTF. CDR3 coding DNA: TGCGCCAGCAGCTTGGCCGGAGGCAGACGCTCTGGGGCCAACGTCCTGACTTTC.

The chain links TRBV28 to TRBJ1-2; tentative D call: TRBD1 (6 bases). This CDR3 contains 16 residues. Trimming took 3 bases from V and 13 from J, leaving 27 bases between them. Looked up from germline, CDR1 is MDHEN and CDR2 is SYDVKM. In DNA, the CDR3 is TGTGCCAGCAGTTTTGTGGTCAGGGGAGTGGACACCTACTGCACCTTC. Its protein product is CASSFVVRGVDTYCTF.

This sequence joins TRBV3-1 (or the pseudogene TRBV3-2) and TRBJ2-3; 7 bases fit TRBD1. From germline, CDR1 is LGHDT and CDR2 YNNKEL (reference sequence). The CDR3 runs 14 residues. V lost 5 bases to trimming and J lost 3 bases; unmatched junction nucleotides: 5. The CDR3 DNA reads TGTGCCAGCAGCAGAGACAGGGATACAGATACGCAGTATTTT. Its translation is CASSRDRDTDTQYF.

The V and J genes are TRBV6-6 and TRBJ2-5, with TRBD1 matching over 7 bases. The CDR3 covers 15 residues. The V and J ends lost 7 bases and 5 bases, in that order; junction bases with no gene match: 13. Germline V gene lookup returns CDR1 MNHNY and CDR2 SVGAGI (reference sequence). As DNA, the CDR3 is TGTGCCAGCACCTCCGGGACAGCCACGGGGGAGACCCAGTACTTC. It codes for CASTSGTATGETQYF.

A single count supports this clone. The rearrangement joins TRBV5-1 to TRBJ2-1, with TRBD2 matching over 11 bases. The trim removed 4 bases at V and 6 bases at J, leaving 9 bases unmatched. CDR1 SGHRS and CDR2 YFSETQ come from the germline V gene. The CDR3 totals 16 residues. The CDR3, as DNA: TGCGCCAGCAGCCTAAGCGCCGGGACTAGCGGCAATGAGCAGTTCTTC. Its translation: CASSLSAGTSGNEQFF.

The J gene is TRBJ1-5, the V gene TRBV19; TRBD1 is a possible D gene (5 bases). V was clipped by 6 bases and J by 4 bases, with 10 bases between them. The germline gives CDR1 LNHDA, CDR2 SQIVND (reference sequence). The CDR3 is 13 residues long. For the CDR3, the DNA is TGTGCCAGTAGCGCTACAGGAAATCAGCCCCAGCATTTT. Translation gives CASSATGNQPQHF.

CDR3 amino acids: CASRGDSGGYTF. CDR3 sequence (DNA): TGTGCCAGCAGGGGGGACAGCGGGGGCTACACCTTC. The chain uses TRBV2 and TRBJ1-2; 7 bases line up with TRBD1. The germline CDR1 and CDR2 sequences are SNHLY and FYNNEI. This CDR3 is built from 12 residues. Germline trimming cut 6 bases from V and 8 bases from J; bases unmatched to any gene: 6.

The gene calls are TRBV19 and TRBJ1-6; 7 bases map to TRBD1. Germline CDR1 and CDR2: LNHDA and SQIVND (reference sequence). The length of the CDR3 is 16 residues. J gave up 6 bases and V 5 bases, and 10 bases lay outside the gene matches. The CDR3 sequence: CASSPVYRGSNSPLHF. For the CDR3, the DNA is TGTGCCAGTAGTCCGGTCTACAGGGGAAGTAATTCACCCCTCCACTTT.

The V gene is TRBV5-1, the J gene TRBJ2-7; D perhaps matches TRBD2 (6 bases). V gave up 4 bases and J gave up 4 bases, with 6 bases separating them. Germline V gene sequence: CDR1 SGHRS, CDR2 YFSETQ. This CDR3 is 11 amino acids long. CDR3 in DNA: TGCGCCAGCAGCCGGGAGTACGAGCAGTACTTC. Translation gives CASSREYEQYF.

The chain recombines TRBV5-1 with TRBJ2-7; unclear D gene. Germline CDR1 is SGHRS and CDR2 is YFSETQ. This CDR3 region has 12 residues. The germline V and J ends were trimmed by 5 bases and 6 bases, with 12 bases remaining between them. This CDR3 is CASRTNSPEQYF. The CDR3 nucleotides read TGCGCCAGCAGAACTAATAGCCCCGAGCAGTACTTC.

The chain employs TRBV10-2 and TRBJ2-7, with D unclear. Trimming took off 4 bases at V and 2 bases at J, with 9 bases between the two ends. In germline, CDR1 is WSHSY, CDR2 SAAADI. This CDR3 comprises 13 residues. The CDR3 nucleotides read TGCGCCAGCAGTGTTGACACAGCCTACGAGCAGTACTTC. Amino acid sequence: CASSVDTAYEQYF.

The CDR3 spells CASSYGLAGTDTQYF. CDR3 bases: TGTGCCAGCAGTTATGGCCTAGCGGGCACAGATACGCAGTATTTT. The rearrangement uses TRBV6-8 and TRBJ2-3; 7 nucleotides agree with TRBD2. The V segment lost 3 bases and the J segment 1 base; nucleotides outside the gene matches: 4. Germline lookup yields CDR1 MNHGY and CDR2 SAAAGT. The CDR3 has 15 residues.

CDR3: CASTLDRKNTEAFF. As DNA, the CDR3 is TGTGCCAGCACCCTGGACAGAAAGAACACTGAAGCTTTCTTT. The chain is built from TRBV5-4 and TRBJ1-1; possibly TRBD1 for D (6 bases). Germline values: CDR1 SGHNT, CDR2 YYREEE (reference sequence). The germline V and J ends were trimmed by 6 bases and 1 base, with 13 bases remaining between them. This CDR3 is built from 14 residues.